This entry lists 31 T cell receptor beta chains sequenced from one sample in a study of radiotherapy plus CTLA-4 blockade in lung cancer. The data were produced by immunoSEQ multiplex PCR, yet TCRdb's version contains in-frame clones alone and is incomplete. The sample shows around 45,000 clones, roughly two thirds of them seen only once. The specimen comprised peripheral blood, sampled from a patient treated with radiotherapy plus ipilimumab. The receptors were gathered from a human donor with non-small cell lung cancer who had a partial response to radiotherapy plus ipilimumab.

The V call is TRBV19, the J call TRBJ2-2, with 8 bases that match TRBD2. Germline CDR1 LNHDA, CDR2 SQIVND (reference sequence). The ends lost 7 bases at V and 1 base at J; junction bases unmatched: 5. This CDR3 region has 15 residues. CDR3 protein: CASNLAGGNTGELFF. The CDR3 coding sequence is TGTGCCAGTAACCTTGCGGGAGGGAACACCGGGGAGCTGTTTTTT.

The gene calls are TRBV30 and TRBJ1-6, with D possibly being TRBD1 (6 bases). V was shortened by 1 base and J by 9 bases, with 10 bases between the two germline ends. The CDR3 totals 13 residues. CDR1 and CDR2 (germline): GTSNPN, SVGIG (reference sequence). Here the CDR3 reads CAWSDLTGSPLHF. The CDR3 bases are TGTGCCTGGAGTGACTTGACAGGTTCACCCCTCCACTTT. The full variable domain, rest sourced from reference TRBV30 and TRBJ1-6, is SQTIHQWPATLVQPVGSPLSLECTVEGTSNPNLYWYRQAAGRGLQLLFYSVGIGQISSEVPQNLSASRPQDRQFILSSKKLLLSDSGFYLCAWSDLTGSPLHFGNGTRLTVT.

The CDR3 DNA sequence: TGTGCCATCAGTGAGTTCCGGGACTCAAGCTCCTACGAGCAGTACTTC. Its translation: CAISEFRDSSSYEQYF. The V call is TRBV10-3, the J call TRBJ2-7; a weak D match, TRBD2 (6 bases). Germline V lookup: CDR1 ENHRY, CDR2 SYGVKD. Trimming cost V 1 base and J 0 bases, with 13 bases left between them. CDR3 length: 16 amino acids.

For this clone: Relative to the germline gene, one junction end is altered; a read error may explain this. This chain connects TRBV18 to TRBJ2-7, with 8 bases lining up with TRBD1. Germline V gives CDR1 KGHSH, CDR2 LQKENI. There are 14 residues in the CDR3. DNA of the CDR3: TGTGCCAGCCCACCAAGAGGGACAGGCAGAGAGCAGTACTTC. As protein: CASPPRGTGREQYF.

The CDR3 sequence: CASSLATGEETQYF. DNA for the CDR3: TGCGCCAGCAGCTTGGCGACAGGTGAAGAGACCCAGTACTTC. The chain carries TRBV5-1 and TRBJ2-5, with D tentatively TRBD1 (6 bases). The germline V and J ends were trimmed by 0 bases and 3 bases, with 9 bases remaining between them. The length of the CDR3 is 14 residues. CDR1 and CDR2 from the germline V gene are SGHRS and YFSETQ.

The rearrangement links TRBV6-5 to TRBJ1-2; 10 bases agree with TRBD1. The CDR3 loop spans 13 amino acids. The junction had 5 bases not matched to a gene; V was cut back by 5 bases and J by 8 bases. In germline, CDR1 is MNHEY, CDR2 SVGAGI. CDR3 in amino acids: CASSRQGAQGYTF. The CDR3 DNA is TGTGCCAGCAGTAGACAGGGGGCGCAAGGCTACACCTTC.

The chain employs TRBV9 and TRBJ2-7, with 9 bases identical to TRBD2. Trimming took 1 base from V and 3 from J; bases not matched to a gene: 8. CDR3 length: 16 amino acids. Germline values: CDR1 SGDLS, CDR2 YYNGEE. The CDR3 protein is CASSVRSGGNLYEQYF. The CDR3 DNA is TGTGCCAGCAGCGTACGTAGCGGGGGCAATCTCTACGAGCAGTACTTC.

This clone showed up just a few times. The V and J genes are TRBV7-2 and TRBJ1-2, with TRBD1 identical over 7 bases. CDR3 length: 13 amino acids. Germline V lookup: CDR1 SGHTA, CDR2 FQGNSA. J gave up 11 bases and V 5 bases, and 11 bases lay outside the gene matches. DNA of the CDR3: TGTGCCAGCAGCCCCCTCCGACAGGGTGGATACACCTTC. It encodes CASSPLRQGGYTF.

The CDR3 here is CASSQVQNGAYTGELFF. In DNA form, the CDR3 reads TGTGCCAGCAGCCAAGTCCAAAACGGTGCCTACACCGGGGAGCTGTTTTTT. This rearrangement joins TRBV4-2 to TRBJ2-2; D gene unclear. Germline V gene lookup returns CDR1 LGHNA and CDR2 YNFKEQ. CDR3 length: 17 amino acids. V lost 1 base, J lost 3 bases, and 15 bases lay in between.

In the case of this clone: The junction does not match germline at one end; this may be a read error. The chain joins TRBV29-1 to TRBJ2-1, with D possibly being TRBD2 (5 bases). The CDR3 runs to 17 residues. The germline V gene has CDR1 SQVTM and CDR2 ANQGSEA. As DNA, the CDR3 is TGCAGCGTAGAAGGGTTTCTGGGGAGAAGGTCCTACAATGAGCAGTTCTTC. Translated, it gives CSVEGFLGRRSYNEQFF.

The CDR3 region is CASSLPLAGGQETQYF. CDR3 in DNA: TGTGCCAGCAGCTTGCCCCTAGCGGGGGGACAAGAGACCCAGTACTTC. This rearrangement joins TRBV5-4 to TRBJ2-5; TRBD2 matches at 11 bases. The CDR3 has 16 amino acids. From germline, CDR1 is SGHNT and CDR2 YYREEE (reference sequence). V gave up 1 base and J gave up 2 bases; unmatched junction bases: 4.

CDR3 sequence reads: CASRPDNLRYTIYF. CDR3 nucleotide sequence: TGTGCCAGCAGGCCGGACAACTTGAGGTACACCATATATTTT. V usage is TRBV6-5 and J usage is TRBJ1-3; D may be TRBD1 (5 bases). The germline gives CDR1 MNHEY, CDR2 SVGAGI. This CDR3 region has 14 residues. V shed 6 bases and J shed 8 bases, with 17 bases lying between them.

The chain joins TRBV5-4 to TRBJ2-5; D might be TRBD2 (5 bases). This CDR3 region has 14 residues. Trimming left V 4 bases short and J 7 bases short, with 17 bases between. CDR1 SGHNT and CDR2 YYREEE come from the germline V gene (reference sequence). In nucleotides, the CDR3 is TGTGCCAGCAGCCCTGAGGTAGCGAAGGGGACCCAGTACTTC. Residues: CASSPEVAKGTQYF.

The gene calls are TRBV5-1 and TRBJ2-7; 12 bases fit TRBD1. This CDR3 has 18 residues. V shed 4 bases and J 2 bases; nucleotides not matched to a gene: 13. Germline CDR1 is SGHRS and CDR2 is YFSETQ. DNA of the CDR3: TGCGCCAGCAGCCCAATCCCGGGACAGGGGGCTCCCCCCTACGAGCAGTACTTC. This gives the protein CASSPIPGQGAPPYEQYF.

This clone appeared once. The gene calls are TRBV7-3 and TRBJ2-1, with 9 bases aligning to TRBD1. Losses at the gene ends were 3 bases for V and 5 bases for J; bases not matched to a gene: 5. CDR1 SGHTA and CDR2 FQGTGA come from the germline V gene. The CDR3 contains 15 residues. The CDR3 loop is CASSLGDRANNEQFF. As DNA, the CDR3 is TGTGCCAGCAGCTTGGGGGACAGGGCCAACAATGAGCAGTTCTTC.

This rearrangement joins TRBV20-1 to TRBJ1-1; tentatively, D is TRBD1 (5 bases). The germline CDR1 and CDR2 sequences are DFQATT and SNEGSKA (reference sequence). The CDR3 sequence is 11 residues long. The ends were cut back, 4 bases at V and 7 bases at J, with 10 bases in the middle. In nucleotides, the CDR3 is TGCAGTGCTACACAACAGGTTGAAGCTTTCTTT. Protein sequence: CSATQQVEAFF.

This chain joins TRBV7-2 and TRBJ1-2, with TRBD1 identical over 7 bases. Trimming at V came to 5 bases and at J to 4 bases, leaving 4 bases not matched to a gene. The CDR3 has 13 amino acids. CDR1 and CDR2 (germline): SGHTA, FQGNSA. The CDR3, as DNA: TGTGCCAGCAGCGCGGGACAGAGCTATGGCTACACCTTC. Its translation: CASSAGQSYGYTF.

The chain has TRBV7-9 and TRBJ1-1, with 8 bases matching TRBD1. Germline V gene sequence: CDR1 SEHNR, CDR2 FQNEAQ (reference sequence). V was clipped by 7 bases and J by 2 bases; unmatched bases: 18. The CDR3 contains 18 residues. The CDR3 region is CASTTTSGFGQGNTEAFF. The CDR3 DNA sequence: TGTGCCAGCACCACCACCTCCGGGTTCGGACAGGGAAACACTGAAGCTTTCTTT.

This chain connects TRBV11-1 to TRBJ2-1; TRBD1 agrees at 10 bases. The germline CDR1 and CDR2 sequences are SGHAT and FQDESV (reference sequence). The J segment lost 5 bases and the V segment lost 3 bases, leaving 4 bases of the junction unmatched. The CDR3 sequence is 15 residues long. CDR3 in amino acids: CASSFTGQGNNEQFF. CDR3 nucleotides: TGTGCCAGCAGCTTCACGGGACAGGGGAACAATGAGCAGTTCTTC.

This clone was counted only a few times. The chain links TRBV10-3 to TRBJ2-2, with 7 bases aligning to TRBD2. The germline gives CDR1 ENHRY, CDR2 SYGVKD. The CDR3 spans 18 residues. V lost 6 bases to trimming and J lost 0 bases; unmatched junction nucleotides: 13. CDR3 protein: CAISSAGVRTPNTGELFF. DNA of the CDR3: TGTGCCATCAGCTCGGCGGGGGTCCGGACACCGAACACCGGGGAGCTGTTTTTT.

In its sample, this clone was seen a few times. The rearrangement links TRBV5-1 to TRBJ1-1, with D possibly matching TRBD1 (5 bases). The length of the CDR3 is 13 residues. V lost 3 bases, J lost 5 bases, and 11 bases lay in between. Germline CDR1 reads SGHRS; CDR2 reads YFSETQ. The CDR3 reads CASSSVGGTEAFF. In DNA form, the CDR3 reads TGCGCCAGCAGCTCGGTGGGGGGGACTGAAGCTTTCTTT.

The chain couples TRBV6-5 to TRBJ2-7; the D gene is possibly TRBD2 (5 bases). Germline assignment: CDR1 MNHEY and CDR2 SVGAGI. The V gene lost 6 bases and the J gene lost 3 bases, with 18 bases spanning the gap. The CDR3 has 15 amino acids. The CDR3 sequence: CASSKRPGLIYEQYF. CDR3 sequence (DNA): TGTGCCAGCAGCAAGCGCCCAGGACTGATCTACGAGCAGTACTTC.

This chain connects TRBV15 to TRBJ2-3; 9 bases match TRBD2. There are 17 residues in the CDR3. The germline CDR1 and CDR2 sequences are LNHNV and YYDKDF (reference sequence). Trimming removed 0 bases from V and 2 bases from J; junction bases left unmatched: 6. The CDR3 bases are TGTGCCACCAGCAGAGATCGGGCTAGCGGGGTCACAGATACGCAGTATTTT. It codes for CATSRDRASGVTDTQYF.

The chain links TRBV10-3 to TRBJ1-3, with D possibly being TRBD1 (5 bases). V dropped 6 bases and J dropped 0 bases, with 15 bases sitting between them. Germline CDR1 ENHRY, CDR2 SYGVKD. This CDR3 has 16 amino acids. The CDR3 here is CAIRPAGPLSGNTIYF. CDR3 DNA: TGTGCCATCAGGCCAGCAGGGCCCCTCTCTGGAAACACCATATATTTT.

The gene calls are TRBV7-9 and TRBJ2-3; TRBD1 matches at 10 bases. The CDR3 loop spans 16 amino acids. Germline V gene lookup returns CDR1 SEHNR and CDR2 FQNEAQ (reference sequence). Trimming cost V 1 base and J 1 base; bases outside gene matches: 2. The DNA of the CDR3 is TGTGCCAGCAGCTTAGTAGGGACAGGGGGCACAGATACGCAGTATTTT. It encodes CASSLVGTGGTDTQYF.

The V call is TRBV7-8, the J call TRBJ1-5; no definite D call. Trimming took off 1 base at V and 7 bases at J, with 11 bases between the two ends. The CDR3 totals 14 residues. Germline V CDR1 and CDR2: SGHVS, FQNEAQ. CDR3 sequence reads: CASSLGGPKQPQHF. As DNA, the CDR3 is TGTGCCAGCAGCTTAGGAGGCCCCAAGCAGCCCCAGCATTTT.

The DNA of the CDR3 is TGTGCCAGTAGTACACCTCAGACAGGGTATTTGACAGATACGCAGTATTTT. Translated: CASSTPQTGYLTDTQYF. V usage is TRBV19 and J usage is TRBJ2-3; TRBD1 matches 7 bases. J was trimmed by 3 bases and V by 4 bases; bases with no gene match: 13. The CDR3 is 17 residues long. The V gene's germline CDR1 is LNHDA and CDR2 SQIVND (reference sequence).

The V gene is TRBV7-8, the J gene TRBJ2-7; the D gene is possibly TRBD1 (6 bases). This CDR3 has 15 residues. V lost 2 bases to trimming and J lost 0 bases, with 11 bases between them. Germline loops: CDR1 SGHVS, CDR2 FQNEAQ. The CDR3 loop is CASSLQDRTSYEQYF. DNA for the CDR3: TGTGCCAGCAGCTTACAAGACAGGACCTCCTACGAGCAGTACTTC.

This clone has only one observation. The J gene is TRBJ2-1, the V gene TRBV4-3; D uncertain. Germline assignment: CDR1 LGHNA and CDR2 YSLEER. V lost 4 bases and J 15 bases, leaving 13 bases between the germline ends. The CDR3 extends over 11 amino acids. This CDR3 is CASSPVASPFF. The CDR3, as DNA: TGCGCCAGCAGCCCCGTAGCTTCTCCGTTCTTC.

V is TRBV20-1 and J is TRBJ1-2; D possibly corresponds to TRBD1 (6 bases). Trimming shortened V by 6 bases and J by 5 bases, and 10 bases separated the two germline ends. The germline V gene encodes CDR1 DFQATT and CDR2 SNEGSKA (reference sequence). The CDR3 contains 11 residues. This CDR3 reads CSAGHVYGYTF. The CDR3 region has the DNA TGCAGTGCGGGACACGTTTATGGCTACACCTTC.

A remark on this clone: One junction end does not reproduce the germline sequence, and a read error may be involved. The chain links TRBV13 to TRBJ2-1; weak D call: TRBD2 (7 bases). CDR1 PRHDT and CDR2 FYEKMQ come from the germline V gene (reference sequence). The CDR3 has 18 residues. CDR3 loop: CVSSLVGGGPSPHNEQFF. The CDR3 nucleotides are TGTGTCAGCAGCTTAGTCGGCGGGGGCCCCAGCCCCCACAATGAGCAGTTCTTC.